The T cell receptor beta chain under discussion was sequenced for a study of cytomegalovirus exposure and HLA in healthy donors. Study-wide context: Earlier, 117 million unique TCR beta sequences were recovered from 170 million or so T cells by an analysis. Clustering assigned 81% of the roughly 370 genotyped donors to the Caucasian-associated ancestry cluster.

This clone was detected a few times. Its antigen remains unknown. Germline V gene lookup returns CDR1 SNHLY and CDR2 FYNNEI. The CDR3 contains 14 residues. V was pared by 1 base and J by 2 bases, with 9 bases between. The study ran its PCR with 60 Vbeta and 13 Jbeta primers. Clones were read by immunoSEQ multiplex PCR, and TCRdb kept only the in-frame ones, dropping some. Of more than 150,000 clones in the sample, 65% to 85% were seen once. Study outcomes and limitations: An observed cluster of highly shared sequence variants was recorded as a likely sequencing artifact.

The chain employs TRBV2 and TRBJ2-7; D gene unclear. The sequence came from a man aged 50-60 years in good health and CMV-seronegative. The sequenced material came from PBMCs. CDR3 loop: CASSEGWQAYEQYF. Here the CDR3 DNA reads TGTGCCAGCAGTGAAGGGTGGCAAGCCTACGAGCAGTACTTC.